The 21 T cell receptor beta chains given below trace back to one sample, sequenced in a study of T cells in Graves' hyperthyroidism and ophthalmopathy. Researchers amplified the TCR beta CDR3 regions from RNA transcripts. Primed by the HTBI set, a first-round RT-PCR was run on the TCR CDR3. TCRdb analysed the multiplex PCR reads with MiXCR anew, one entry per CDR3 protein. The sample includes 200,000 or so distinct CDR3 sequences, about 15% of them seen just once. The sample comprised blood. The receptors shown here come from a woman between 45 and 65 years old with Graves' hyperthyroidism.

This clonotype was recorded many times. The J gene is TRBJ2-1, the V gene TRBV14; TRBD1 might be the D (5 bases). Germline assignment: CDR1 SGHDN and CDR2 FVKESK. The CDR3 extends over 16 amino acids. V gave up 3 bases and J gave up 2 bases, with 14 bases separating them. The CDR3 sequence is CASSQDWTKAYNEQFF. The CDR3 DNA reads TGTGCCAGCAGCCAGGATTGGACAAAAGCCTACAATGAGCAGTTCTTC.

At least ten counts were recorded for this clonotype. CDR3 protein: CAWSVGGVGTEAFF. The CDR3 DNA reads TGTGCCTGGAGTGTAGGGGGGGTAGGCACTGAAGCTTTCTTT. The V and J genes are TRBV30 and TRBJ1-1; possible D gene TRBD1, 6 bases. The CDR3 spans 14 residues. CDR1 and CDR2 (germline): GTSNPN, SVGIG (reference sequence). Trimming shortened V by 0 bases and J by 4 bases, and 12 bases separated the two germline ends. The full variable domain, completed using reference TRBV30 and TRBJ1-1, is SQTIHQWPATLVQPVGSPLSLECTVEGTSNPNLYWYRQAAGRGLQLLFYSVGIGQISSEVPQNLSASRPQDRQFILSSKKLLLSDSGFYLCAWSVGGVGTEAFFGQGTRLTVV.

This clonotype was seen many times. The chain carries TRBV27 and TRBJ2-7, with TRBD1 identical over 7 bases. The CDR3 consists of 15 residues. The V gene end was trimmed by 7 bases and the J gene end by 1 base; junction bases not matched to a gene: 10. Per germline, CDR1 MNHEY and CDR2 SMNVEV (reference sequence). CDR3 coding DNA: TGTGCCAGCACCCAGGACAGGTCCTTTTCCTACGAGCAGTACTTC. Its translation is CASTQDRSFSYEQYF.

This clonotype was observed a handful of times. This sequence joins TRBV14 and TRBJ2-3; tentatively, D is TRBD2 (6 bases). CDR3 size: 19 residues. The germline gives CDR1 SGHDN, CDR2 FVKESK. Between the trimmed V and J ends, which lost 0 bases and 2 bases, there was a span of 21 bases. This CDR3 is CASSQDLRVAEGYTDTQYF. The CDR3 DNA reads TGTGCCAGCAGCCAAGATCTGAGGGTAGCGGAAGGATACACAGATACGCAGTATTTT. Together with reference TRBV14 and TRBJ2-3, the CDR3 gives the full variable domain: EAGVTQFPSHSVIEKGQTVTLRCDPISGHDNLYWYRRVMGKEIKFLLHFVKESKQDESGMPNNRFLAERTGGTYSTLKVQPAELEDSGVYFCASSQDLRVAEGYTDTQYFGPGTRLTVL.

Comments on this clonotype: This may stem from a read error, because a much larger clone lies one nucleotide away. J is TRBJ2-2 and V is TRBV6-1, with D possibly matching TRBD2 (6 bases). This CDR3 is built from 14 residues. The germline V gene encodes CDR1 MNHNS and CDR2 SASEGT. In nucleotides, the CDR3 is TGTGCCAGCAGCGCCGATTTGAACACCGGGGGGCTGTTTTTT. Protein sequence: CASSADLNTGGLFF.

In this sample, this clonotype turned up many times. The chain combines TRBV20-1 with TRBJ1-1; maybe TRBD1 (5 bases). This CDR3 region has 14 residues. CDR1 is DFQATT, CDR2 SNEGSKA, per germline (reference sequence). With 0 bases removed from V and 1 base from J, the gap between germline ends came to 9 bases. The CDR3 loop is CSARDEGTNTEAFF. The CDR3 bases are TGCAGTGCTAGAGACGAAGGGACGAACACTGAAGCTTTCTTT.

Turning to this clonotype: One end of the junction varies from germline; a read error may be responsible. The genes are TRBV5-6 and TRBJ2-5; 13 bases align to TRBD2. The germline gives CDR1 SGHDT, CDR2 YYEEEE. The CDR3 consists of 15 residues. The CDR3, as DNA: TGTGCCAGCAGCTTGAAACTAGCGGGAGGGGAGACCCAATACTTC. Its translation is CASSLKLAGGETQYF.

Concerning this clonotype itself: Germline is not matched at one junction end, which may reflect a read error. This chain uses TRBV24-1 with TRBJ2-5; the D gene is possibly TRBD2 (5 bases). There are 16 residues in the CDR3. Germline lookup yields CDR1 KGHDR and CDR2 SFDVKD. The CDR3 loop reads CAASDPLAGSLETQYF. CDR3 bases: TGTGCCGCCAGTGATCCTTTGGCGGGTAGCTTAGAGACCCAGTACTTC.

The chain has TRBV7-3 and TRBJ1-6; D uncertain. Trimming left V 3 bases short and J 5 bases short, with 8 bases between. There are 14 residues in the CDR3. Germline V lookup: CDR1 SGHTA, CDR2 FQGTGA. CDR3 nucleotides: TGTGCCAGCAGCTTGGAACAGCATAATTCACCCCTCCACTTT. Protein sequence: CASSLEQHNSPLHF. Combining the CDR3 with reference TRBV7-3 and TRBJ1-6 gives the whole variable domain GAGVSQTPSNKVTEKGKYVELRCDPISGHTALYWYRQSLGQGPEFLIYFQGTGAADDSGLPNDRFFAVRPEGSVSTLKIQRTERGDSAVYLCASSLEQHNSPLHFGNGTRLTVT.

This clonotype has at least ten counts. The rearrangement links TRBV6-2 or TRBV6-3 to TRBJ2-1, with D hard to call. Germline V gene lookup returns CDR1 MNHEY and CDR2 SVGEGT. Deletions cut 7 bases from V and 4 bases from J, with 5 bases between. The CDR3 length is 11 residues. DNA for the CDR3: TGTGCCAGCACTAATTACAATGAGCAGTTCTTC. Protein: CASTNYNEQFF.

This clonotype was recorded only once. The V call is TRBV3-1, the J call TRBJ1-2; D ambiguous. The CDR3 runs to 12 residues. Germline V CDR1 and CDR2: LGHDT, YNNKEL (reference sequence). Trimming cost V 1 base and J 8 bases, with 8 bases left between them. The CDR3 reads CASSQGLGGYTF. DNA for the CDR3: TGTGCCAGCAGCCAAGGCCTGGGGGGCTACACCTTC.

As to this clonotype: Mismatch with germline at one junction end may stem from a read error. This chain uses TRBV7-3 with TRBJ2-5, with D possibly being TRBD1 (6 bases). The CDR3 totals 15 residues. Looked up from germline, CDR1 is SGHTA and CDR2 is FQGTGA. The CDR3 region is CAGSLVAGDGEAQYF. DNA of the CDR3: TGTGCCGGCAGCTTAGTCGCAGGGGATGGAGAGGCCCAGTACTTC.

The table lists this clonotype with many counts. The V and J genes are TRBV3-1 and TRBJ1-2; 7 nucleotides agree with TRBD1. Germline-derived CDR1 and CDR2 are LGHDT and YNNKEL (reference sequence). Losses at the gene ends were 1 base for V and 7 bases for J; bases not matched to a gene: 9. This CDR3 spans 15 amino acids. CDR3 coding DNA: TGTGCCAGCAGCCAAGGGGGACAGCCGGCTCTTGGCTACACCTTC. It translates to CASSQGGQPALGYTF.

Many counts were recorded for this clonotype. This sequence joins TRBV3-1 and TRBJ2-1; 11 nucleotides agree with TRBD2. Germline V gives CDR1 LGHDT, CDR2 YNNKEL (reference sequence). V was clipped by 0 bases and J by 5 bases; unmatched bases: 9. CDR3 length: 18 amino acids. The CDR3 region is CASSQEGPSGRLDNEQFF. The CDR3 bases are TGTGCCAGCAGCCAAGAGGGGCCTAGCGGGAGGCTAGACAATGAGCAGTTCTTC.

The table lists this clonotype with a few counts. This chain joins TRBV19 and TRBJ1-3; no clear D. This CDR3 contains 13 residues. The germline V gene encodes CDR1 LNHDA and CDR2 SQIVND (reference sequence). Trimming pared 7 bases from V and 0 bases from J, leaving 7 bases between. The CDR3 region has the DNA TGTGCCAGTATCGCAGACTCTGGAAACACCATATATTTT. Translation: CASIADSGNTIYF.

In this sample, this clonotype turned up many times. The V call is TRBV28, the J call TRBJ1-1; D unclear. Trimming took off 7 bases at V and 1 base at J, with 13 bases between the two ends. Germline-derived CDR1 and CDR2 are MDHEN and SYDVKM. The CDR3 is 14 residues long. In DNA, the CDR3 is TGTGCCAGCAAAGAGGGTCCACCGAACACTGAAGCTTTCTTT. This codes for CASKEGPPNTEAFF.

The V and J genes are TRBV7-9 and TRBJ1-2; TRBD1 is a possible D gene (6 bases). V lost 3 bases and J 7 bases, leaving 15 bases between the germline ends. The CDR3 length is 14 residues. CDR1 and CDR2 (germline): SEHNR, FQNEAQ (reference sequence). The CDR3 nucleotides are TGTGCCAGCAGCTTGCGGGGAGGGGGGGTTGGCTACACCTTC. This gives the protein CASSLRGGGVGYTF.

The V gene is TRBV9, the J gene TRBJ1-1, with D unclear. The CDR3 is 14 amino acids. Germline V gene data show CDR1 as SGDLS and CDR2 as YYNGEE. Trimming removed 0 bases from V and 7 bases from J, with 13 bases in between. CDR3 sequence: CASSVGGAGREAFF. The CDR3 nucleotides are TGTGCCAGCAGCGTAGGTGGCGCGGGCCGTGAAGCTTTCTTT.

This clonotype was picked up a small number of times. V is TRBV5-1 and J is TRBJ1-1, with D possibly being TRBD1 (5 bases). The V gene's germline CDR1 is SGHRS and CDR2 YFSETQ. V lost 4 bases to trimming and J lost 7 bases, with 14 bases between them. The CDR3 has 13 residues. CDR3 region: CASSPGTTGEAFF. In DNA, the CDR3 is TGCGCCAGCAGCCCCGGGACGACTGGTGAAGCTTTCTTT.

This clonotype was seen at least ten times. This rearrangement joins TRBV7-2 to TRBJ2-1, with D possibly being TRBD1 (5 bases). CDR1 and CDR2 from the germline V gene are SGHTA and FQGNSA. The length of the CDR3 is 15 residues. The V gene lost 0 bases and the J gene lost 1 base, with 7 bases spanning the gap. The CDR3, as DNA: TGTGCCAGCAGCTTAGCGGCAGGGTCCTACAATGAGCAGTTCTTC. Protein: CASSLAAGSYNEQFF.

This clonotype has a count of ten or more. CDR3: CASMVGRRRGPYGYTF. CDR3 in DNA: TGTGCCAGCATGGTCGGGCGGCGGCGGGGACCTTATGGCTACACCTTC. This chain joins TRBV12-3 or TRBV12-4 and TRBJ1-2, with TRBD1 as a possible D gene (5 bases). This CDR3 has 16 residues. V lost 7 bases to trimming and J lost 5 bases, with 23 bases between them.